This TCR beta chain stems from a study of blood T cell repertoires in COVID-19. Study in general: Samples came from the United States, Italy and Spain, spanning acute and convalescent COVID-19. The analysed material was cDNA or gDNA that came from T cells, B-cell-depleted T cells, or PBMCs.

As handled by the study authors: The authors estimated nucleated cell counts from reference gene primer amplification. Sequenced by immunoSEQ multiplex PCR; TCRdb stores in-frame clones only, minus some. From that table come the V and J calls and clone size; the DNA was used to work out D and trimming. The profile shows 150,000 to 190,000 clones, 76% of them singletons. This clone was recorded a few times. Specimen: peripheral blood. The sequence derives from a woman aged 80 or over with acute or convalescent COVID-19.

In nucleotides, the CDR3 is TGTGCCAGCAGCCGGAGTCGCGGCACCATATATTTT. Protein sequence: CASSRSRGTIYF. The chain uses TRBV6-5 and TRBJ1-3; D is undetermined. Trimming shortened V by 6 bases and J by 9 bases, and 12 bases separated the two germline ends. The CDR3 length is 12 residues. In germline, CDR1 is MNHEY, CDR2 SVGAGI.